This T cell receptor beta chain was captured by sequencing in a study of early stage breast cancer tumors. The CDR3 is 15 residues long. Trimming left V 7 bases short and J 6 bases short, with 21 bases between. Germline CDR1 and CDR2: MNHNY and SVGAGI (reference sequence). Assay used: immunoSEQ multiplex PCR; TCRdb lists only in-frame clones, some missing. The table has some 75,000 clones, more than 60% seen once. The rearrangement links TRBV6-6 to TRBJ1-2; a weak D match, TRBD1 (5 bases). The receptor's source is a person in their 60s with breast cancer. Material for sequencing was blood. The CDR3 DNA reads as TGTGCCAGCACTTCTCCCTCAAGGGGCTTCGATGGCTACACCTTC. Residues: CASTSPSRGFDGYTF.